Listed below are T cell receptor beta chains from one sample, sequenced in a study of CD8 T cells in ankylosing spondylitis. MiXCR, run by TCRdb on the 5' RACE reads, gives a single entry per CDR3 protein. The repertoire includes 300,000 to 400,000 distinct CDR3 sequences, around 24% of them detected once, and about 17% sits in the top ten. The sequencing sample was made of blood, either unsorted or a sorted T cell fraction (not recorded which). The source of these receptors is a male donor with ankylosing spondylitis. The CDR3 runs from the conserved cysteine through the conserved F or W. Fields, in order: CDR3 length, J gene, clone size, D gene, V gene, CDR3 DNA, CDR3 protein. D genes are given only for firm matches. Where a row states a size, it is once, few, many or the class of an expanded clone; other rows omit it.

>15|TRBJ1-4|NA|NA|TRBV6-8
TGTGCCAGCATTCTACCCCCGGAGGGATATGAAAAACTGTTTTTT
CASILPPEGYEKLFF
>14|TRBJ2-1|NA|TRBD2|TRBV7-8
TGTGCCAGCAGCTTAGGAGGCGGGAGCAATGAGCAGTTCTTC
CASSLGGGSNEQFF
>14|TRBJ1-3|NA|TRBD1|TRBV12-3/TRBV12-4
TGTGCCAGCAGGGAGACAGGGGCTGGAAACACCATATATTTT
CASRETGAGNTIYF
>15|TRBJ2-2|NA|NA|TRBV19
TGTGCCAGTAGTATTTTTCAGGGAGTCACCGGGGAGCTGTTTTTT
CASSIFQGVTGELFF
>16|TRBJ2-1|NA|TRBD2|TRBV5-1
TGCGCCAGCAGCTTGGTAGTGGCTAGCGGGAGGGGTGAGCAGTTCTTC
CASSLVVASGRGEQFF
>15|TRBJ2-3|NA|TRBD2|TRBV7-8
TGTGCCAGCAGCCCTCGTGGACTAGCGGGAGATACGCAGTATTTT
CASSPRGLAGDTQYF
>16|TRBJ2-1|NA|NA|TRBV5-1
TGCGCCAGCAGCAACACAGGTCAGAGCTCCTACAATGAGCAGTTCTTC
CASSNTGQSSYNEQFF
>14|TRBJ2-5|few|NA|TRBV5-1
TGCGCCAGCAGCTTGGGACAGCTTGCGGAGACCCAGTACTTC
CASSLGQLAETQYF
>16|TRBJ1-4|NA|TRBD1|TRBV5-6
TGTGCCAGCAGCACCGGACAGGGATCGACTAATGAAAAACTGTTTTTT
CASSTGQGSTNEKLFF
>16|TRBJ2-7|NA|TRBD2|TRBV7-2
TGTGCCAGCAGCGTTCTAGCGGATTTGAGCTCCTACGAGCAGTACTTC
CASSVLADLSSYEQYF
>16|TRBJ2-1|NA|TRBD1|TRBV6-1
TGTGCCAGCAGGCCTCTGGGCAGGGGGCTGTACAATGAGCAGTTCTTC
CASRPLGRGLYNEQFF
>17|TRBJ2-1|few|TRBD2|TRBV20-1
TGCAGTGCTACAGGTCGGCTAGCGGGAAATTCCTACAATGAGCAGTTCTTC
CSATGRLAGNSYNEQFF
>15|TRBJ2-1|NA|NA|TRBV28
TGTGCCAGCAGTATTTGGACGGGAGTAGGGAATGAGCAGTTCTTC
CASSIWTGVGNEQFF
>15|TRBJ2-3|few|NA|TRBV7-2
TGTGCCAGCAGCTTAGCCGCAGGGGTCGCAGATACGCAGTATTTT
CASSLAAGVADTQYF
>16|TRBJ2-5|NA|TRBD2|TRBV29-1
TGCAGCGGTCTAGCGGGGTGGGGGGGAGCCCAAGAGACCCAGTACTTC
CSGLAGWGGAQETQYF
>13|TRBJ1-5|few|NA|TRBV6-6
TGTGCCAGCAGTTTCTCAGGGAGTCAGCCCCAGCATTTT
CASSFSGSQPQHF
>14|TRBJ2-7|NA|NA|TRBV6-1
TGTCCCAGCACCCTCCAGGCAGGGTCCTACGAGCAGTACTTC
CPSTLQAGSYEQYF
>13|TRBJ1-2|NA|NA|TRBV20-1
TGCAGTGCTAGTAAGGGAAATCGCTATGGCTACACCTTC
CSASKGNRYGYTF
>18|TRBJ2-1|few|NA|TRBV28
TGTGCCAGCGTAAGCGACCTTGTAGGGACGACCGGTTACAATGAGCAGTTCTTC
CASVSDLVGTTGYNEQFF
>16|TRBJ2-1|few|TRBD2|TRBV6-1
TGTGCCAGCAGTGACGCTAGCGGGGGACCCTACAATGAGCAGTTCTTC
CASSDASGGPYNEQFF
>16|TRBJ2-6|NA|NA|TRBV5-5
TGTGCCAGCACCACAATCAGAACCTCTGGGGCCAACGTCCTGACTTTC
CASTTIRTSGANVLTF
>12|TRBJ2-3|few|NA|TRBV6-2/TRBV6-3
TGTGCCAGCAGTGACTACACAGATACGCAGTATTTT
CASSDYTDTQYF
>15|TRBJ2-7|few|TRBD2|TRBV28
TGTGCCAGCAGTTTAACTAGCGATAGCTCCTACGAGCAGTACTTC
CASSLTSDSSYEQYF
>13|TRBJ2-2|NA|NA|TRBV7-2
TGTGCCACCCACAGGGAAGGGAGCGGGGAGCTGTTTTTT
CATHREGSGELFF
>15|TRBJ1-1|NA|TRBD1|TRBV5-1
TGCGCCAGCAGCCTCTACAATACAGGGGATTCTGAAGCTTTCTTT
CASSLYNTGDSEAFF
>16|TRBJ2-7|few|TRBD2|TRBV5-1
TGCGCCAGCAGCAAGGTAGCGGGAGGGAGCTCCTACGAGCAGTACTTC
CASSKVAGGSSYEQYF
>17|TRBJ2-5|NA|TRBD2|TRBV3-1
TGTGCCAGCAGCCAAGATCTCGCGGGAGGGCCTATGAAGACCCAGTACTTC
CASSQDLAGGPMKTQYF
>16|TRBJ2-5|NA|NA|TRBV10-3
TGTGCCATCAGCCCCGACAGGGGAGGGTACCAAGAGACCCAGTACTTC
CAISPDRGGYQETQYF
>16|TRBJ2-1|few|TRBD2|TRBV20-1
TGCAGTGCTAGAGGGGGACTAGCGGGCTTATACAATGAGCAGTTCTTC
CSARGGLAGLYNEQFF
>12|TRBJ2-1|few|NA|TRBV24-1
TGTGCCACCAGTGCCCGACAATCGGAGCAGTTCTTC
CATSARQSEQFF
>15|TRBJ1-4|few|TRBD1|TRBV18
TGTGCCAGCTCCCAAGGACAGGGGCCCAATGAAAAACTGTTTTTT
CASSQGQGPNEKLFF
>16|TRBJ2-1|NA|TRBD2|TRBV4-1
TGCGCCAGCAGCCGACCGGGACTAGCGGGAGCCAATGAGCAGTTCTTC
CASSRPGLAGANEQFF
>11|TRBJ2-3|few|NA|TRBV29-1
TGCAGCGCGGGTTTCCCAGATACGCAGTATTTT
CSAGFPDTQYF
>14|TRBJ2-7|NA|NA|TRBV7-8
TGTGCCAGCAGCGTGAACAGGAGAGTCGACGAGCAGTACTTC
CASSVNRRVDEQYF
>19|TRBJ1-4|NA|TRBD1|TRBV5-1
TGCGCCAGCAGCTTGTTTGACAGGGGCTCGATTTCAACTAATGAAAAACTGTTTTTT
CASSLFDRGSISTNEKLFF
>15|TRBJ1-2|NA|NA|TRBV27
TGTGCCAGCAGTTTAGGGCACGGGGGTGCCTATGGCTACACCTTC
CASSLGHGGAYGYTF
>14|TRBJ2-5|few|NA|TRBV12-3/TRBV12-4
TGTGCCAGCAGTTTAAGCGCTGAGCAAGAGACCCAGTACTTC
CASSLSAEQETQYF
>14|TRBJ1-4|few|NA|TRBV20-1
TGCAGTGCTAGGTGGGGGACGACTAATGAAAAACTGTTTTTT
CSARWGTTNEKLFF
>15|TRBJ2-1|few|NA|TRBV10-3
TGTGCCATCAGTCCCCGACAGGAGGATATCCATGAGCAGTTCTTC
CAISPRQEDIHEQFF
>17|TRBJ2-5|few|TRBD1|TRBV18
TGTGCCAGCTCAACCGGGCCGCAAGGGACAGCTCAAGAGACCCAGTACTTC
CASSTGPQGTAQETQYF
>18|TRBJ1-6|many|NA|TRBV4-1
TGCGCCAGCAGCCAAGATGTCATTATCGTGGACTATAATTCACCCCTCCACTTT
CASSQDVIIVDYNSPLHF
>16|TRBJ1-4|few|TRBD1|TRBV7-9
TGTGCCAGCAGCATAGGACAGGCGGCAACTAATGAAAAACTGTTTTTT
CASSIGQAATNEKLFF
>13|TRBJ1-4|few|NA|TRBV10-3
TGTGCCATCAACCGGGGAACTAATGAAAAACTGTTTTTT
CAINRGTNEKLFF
>13|TRBJ1-1|NA|NA|TRBV19
TGTGCCAGTACTGTAGTCGGGAACACTGAAGCTTTCTTT
CASTVVGNTEAFF
>15|TRBJ1-5|few|NA|TRBV3-1
TGTGCCAGCAGCCAAGGGACCGGGGGGATTCAGCCCCAGCATTTT
CASSQGTGGIQPQHF
>15|TRBJ1-4|NA|NA|TRBV19
TGTGCCAGTAGTATAGCCCGTTCCGGATCGGAAAAACTGTTTTTT
CASSIARSGSEKLFF
>13|TRBJ1-5|few|NA|TRBV20-1
TGCAGTGCTAGAGGGACCTACGACGAGCCCCAGCATTTT
CSARGTYDEPQHF
>16|TRBJ1-1|NA|NA|TRBV6-2/TRBV6-3
TGTGCCAGCAGTATTAGCGACTCATTGGATCGGACTGAAGCTTTCTTT
CASSISDSLDRTEAFF